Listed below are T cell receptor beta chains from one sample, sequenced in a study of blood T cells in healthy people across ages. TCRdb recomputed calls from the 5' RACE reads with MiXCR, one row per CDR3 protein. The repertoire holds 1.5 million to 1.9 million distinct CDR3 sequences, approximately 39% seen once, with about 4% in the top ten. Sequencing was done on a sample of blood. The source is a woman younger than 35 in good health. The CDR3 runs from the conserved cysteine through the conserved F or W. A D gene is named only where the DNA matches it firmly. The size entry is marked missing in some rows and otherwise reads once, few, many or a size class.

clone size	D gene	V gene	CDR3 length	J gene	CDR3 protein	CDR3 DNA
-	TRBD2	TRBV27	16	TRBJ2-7	CASSLSGGDTYNEQYF	TGTGCCAGCAGTTTATCGGGGGGGGATACCTACAATGAGCAGTACTTC
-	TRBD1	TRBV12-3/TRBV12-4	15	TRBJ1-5	CASSQGQATNQPQHF	TGTGCCAGCAGTCAAGGACAGGCCACGAATCAGCCCCAGCATTTT
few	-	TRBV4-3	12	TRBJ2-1	CASTPLQNEQFF	TGCGCCAGCACCCCTCTTCAAAATGAGCAGTTCTTC
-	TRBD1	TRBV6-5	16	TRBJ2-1	CASSYSDRGSYNEQFF	TGTGCCAGCAGTTACTCCGACAGGGGCTCCTACAATGAGCAGTTCTTC
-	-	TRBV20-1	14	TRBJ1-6	CSVGSGGIYSPLHF	TGCAGTGTCGGATCGGGGGGCATTTATTCACCCCTCCACTTT
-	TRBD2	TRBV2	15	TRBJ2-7	CASSEVGEGTYEQYF	TGTGCCAGCAGTGAAGTGGGGGAGGGAACCTACGAGCAGTACTTC
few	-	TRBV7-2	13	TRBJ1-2	CASSLYRAYGYTF	TGTGCCAGCAGCTTATACAGGGCCTATGGCTACACCTTC
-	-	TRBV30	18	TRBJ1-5	CAWPLYRIRAGRNQPQHF	TGTGCCTGGCCGCTATACCGGATCCGCGCGGGACGCAATCAGCCCCAGCATTTT
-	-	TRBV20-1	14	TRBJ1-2	CSAGGGQENYGYTF	TGCAGTGCTGGGGGGGGTCAGGAGAACTATGGCTACACCTTC
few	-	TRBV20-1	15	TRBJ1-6	CSAGGTAIVSSPLHF	TGCAGTGCTGGAGGGACCGCTATTGTGAGTTCACCCCTCCACTTT
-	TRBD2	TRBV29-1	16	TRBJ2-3	CSVEGVAGGKSDTQYF	TGCAGCGTTGAGGGGGTAGCGGGAGGGAAATCAGATACGCAGTATTTT
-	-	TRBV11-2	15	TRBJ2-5	CASSSTGNVANEQYF	TGTGCCAGCAGCTCCACAGGTAATGTAGCGAATGAGCAGTACTTC
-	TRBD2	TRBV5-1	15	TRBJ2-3	CASSDRGGSTDTQYF	TGCGCCAGCAGCGATCGGGGGGGGAGCACAGATACGCAGTATTTT
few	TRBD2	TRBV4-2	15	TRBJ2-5	CASSQVNLADNEQYF	TGTGCCAGCAGCCAAGTTAACCTAGCGGATAATGAGCAGTACTTC
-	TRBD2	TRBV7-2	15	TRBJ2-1	CASRARLASYNEQFF	TGTGCCAGCAGAGCCCGACTAGCCTCCTACAATGAGCAGTTCTTC
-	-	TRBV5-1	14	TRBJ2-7	CASSLIPGSGEQYF	TGCGCCAGCAGCTTGATCCCCGGGAGTGGCGAGCAGTACTTC
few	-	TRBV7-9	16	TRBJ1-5	CASSLGGQGGNQPQHF	TGTGCCAGCAGCTTGGGAGGTCAGGGTGGCAATCAGCCCCAGCATTTT
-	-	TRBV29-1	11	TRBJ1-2	CSVEYLYGYTF	TGCAGCGTTGAGTATCTATATGGCTACACCTTC
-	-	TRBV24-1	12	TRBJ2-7	CATSEIAREQYF	TGTGCCACCAGTGAAATCGCTCGCGAGCAGTACTTC
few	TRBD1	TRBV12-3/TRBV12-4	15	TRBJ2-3	CASSSPGQGWNTQYF	TGTGCCAGCAGTTCGCCGGGACAGGGATGGAATACGCAGTATTTT
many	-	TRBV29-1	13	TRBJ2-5	CSVDKVPRETQYF	TGCAGCGTTGACAAAGTCCCAAGGGAGACCCAGTACTTC
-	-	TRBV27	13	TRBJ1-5	CASSSGEGQPQHF	TGTGCCAGCAGTTCGGGGGAAGGTCAGCCCCAGCATTTT
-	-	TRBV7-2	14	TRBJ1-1	CASSLWGAGTEAFF	TGTGCCAGCAGCTTATGGGGGGCGGGCACTGAAGCTTTCTTT
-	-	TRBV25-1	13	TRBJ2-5	CASSAGYSSEQYF	TGTGCCAGCAGTGCTGGCTACTCGAGTGAGCAGTACTTC
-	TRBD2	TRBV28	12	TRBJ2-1	CASSRLALEEFF	TGTGCCAGCAGTCGACTAGCGCTTGAGGAGTTCTTC
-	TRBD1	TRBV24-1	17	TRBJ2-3	CATSTSPGQGVTDTQYF	TGTGCCACCAGTACCAGTCCGGGACAGGGAGTAACAGATACGCAGTATTTT
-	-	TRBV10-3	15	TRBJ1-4	CAISGEEGTNEKLFF	TGTGCCATCTCCGGGGAGGAGGGTACTAATGAAAAACTGTTTTTT
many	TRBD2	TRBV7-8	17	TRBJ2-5	CASSSAGLAVFQETQYF	TGTGCCAGCAGCTCAGCGGGACTAGCGGTCTTCCAAGAGACCCAGTACTTC
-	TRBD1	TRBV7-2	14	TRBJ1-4	CASSSMTGAEKLFF	TGTGCCAGCAGCTCAATGACAGGGGCGGAAAAACTGTTTTTT
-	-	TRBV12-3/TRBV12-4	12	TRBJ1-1	CASSFIPGKTFF	TGTGCCAGCAGTTTCATCCCCGGGAAGACTTTCTTT
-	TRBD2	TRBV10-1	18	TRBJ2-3	CASSERSGGTAQTDTQYF	TGCGCCAGCAGTGAGCGGAGCGGGGGAACGGCCCAAACAGATACGCAGTATTTT
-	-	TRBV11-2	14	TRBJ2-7	CASSLVLGLNEQYF	TGTGCCAGCAGCTTAGTTCTCGGGCTCAATGAGCAGTACTTC
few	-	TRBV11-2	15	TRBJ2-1	CASSVGRLSYNEQFF	TGTGCCAGCAGCGTGGGACGGCTCTCCTACAATGAGCAGTTCTTC
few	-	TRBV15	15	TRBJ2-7	CATSRDGDSTYEQYF	TGTGCCACCAGCAGAGATGGGGACTCCACCTACGAGCAGTACTTC
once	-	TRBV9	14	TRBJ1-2	CASSVVSRGYGYTF	TGTGCCAGCAGCGTAGTTTCAAGGGGTTATGGCTACACCTTC
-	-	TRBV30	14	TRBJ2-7	CAWSVILGDGEQYF	TGTGCCTGGAGTGTGATTCTAGGGGATGGCGAGCAGTACTTC
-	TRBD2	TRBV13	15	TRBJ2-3	CASSLRTSGGDTQYF	TGTGCCAGCAGTCTGAGGACTAGCGGGGGAGATACGCAGTATTTT
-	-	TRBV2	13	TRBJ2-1	CASSEALGTEQFF	TGTGCCAGCAGTGAAGCGCTCGGGACTGAGCAGTTCTTC
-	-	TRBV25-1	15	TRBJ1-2	CASSPLDTSNYGYTF	TGTGCCAGCAGCCCATTAGACACTTCTAACTATGGCTACACCTTC
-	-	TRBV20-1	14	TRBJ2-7	CSAGPPKTYNEQYF	TGCAGTGCAGGCCCTCCTAAGACTTACAATGAGCAGTACTTC
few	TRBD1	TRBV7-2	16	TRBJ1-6	CASSPTIGTGSSPLHF	TGTGCCAGCAGCCCCACGATAGGGACAGGTTCTTCACCCCTCCACTTT